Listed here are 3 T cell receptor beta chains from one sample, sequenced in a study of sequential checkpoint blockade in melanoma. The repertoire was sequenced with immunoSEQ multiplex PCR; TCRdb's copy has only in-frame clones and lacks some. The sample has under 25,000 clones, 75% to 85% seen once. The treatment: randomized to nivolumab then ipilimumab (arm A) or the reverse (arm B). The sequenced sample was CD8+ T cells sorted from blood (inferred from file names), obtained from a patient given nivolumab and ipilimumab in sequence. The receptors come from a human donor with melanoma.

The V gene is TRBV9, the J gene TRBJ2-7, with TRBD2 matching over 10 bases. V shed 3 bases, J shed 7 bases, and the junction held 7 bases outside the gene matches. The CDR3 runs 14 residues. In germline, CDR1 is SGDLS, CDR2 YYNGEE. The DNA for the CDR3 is TGTGCCAGCAGCGCTAGCGGGGGAGTGAGGGAGCAGTACTTC. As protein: CASSASGGVREQYF.

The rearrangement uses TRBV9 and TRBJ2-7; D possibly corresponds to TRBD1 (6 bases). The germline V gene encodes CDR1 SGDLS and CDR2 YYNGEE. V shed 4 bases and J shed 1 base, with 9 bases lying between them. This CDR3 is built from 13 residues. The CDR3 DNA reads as TGTGCCAGCAGCCTAGGACAGTCCTACGAGCAGTACTTC. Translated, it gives CASSLGQSYEQYF.

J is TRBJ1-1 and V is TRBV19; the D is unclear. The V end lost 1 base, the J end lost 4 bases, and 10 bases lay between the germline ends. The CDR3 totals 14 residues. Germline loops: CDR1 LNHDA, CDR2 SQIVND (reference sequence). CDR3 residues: CASSIASAATEAFF. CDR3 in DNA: TGTGCCAGTAGTATAGCCTCCGCGGCCACTGAAGCTTTCTTT.